The present T cell receptor beta chain was sequenced within a study of blood T cell repertoires in COVID-19. Across the whole study: There were acute and convalescent COVID-19 samples, and they came from the United States, Italy and Spain. T cells, B-cell-depleted T cells, or PBMCs supplied cDNA or gDNA.

The authors' processing: From reference gene primer amplification, estimates of nucleated cell counts were derived. TCRdb's copy holds only in-frame clones and misses some; the assay was immunoSEQ multiplex PCR. The DNA gave D and trimming, while V, J and clone size come from that table. There are a few hundred thousand clones in the sample; roughly 85% occur only once, and about 3.6% lies in the top ten. The V gene lost 6 bases and the J gene lost 5 bases, with 16 bases spanning the gap. CDR1 and CDR2 (germline): SQVTM, ANQGSEA. This CDR3 region has 13 residues. The specimen sequenced was peripheral blood. V is TRBV29-1 and J is TRBJ1-2; D not certain. This sequence was found in a woman between 18 and 29 years old with acute or convalescent COVID-19. CDR3 bases: TGCAGCGTCGCCCCGGGAGAGCATTATGGCTACACCTTC. Translated: CSVAPGEHYGYTF.